This section outlines one T cell receptor (beta chain) sequence together with its context. No antigen is known for it. Profiled with immunoSEQ multiplex PCR; TCRdb holds only in-frame clones, not every one. The sample records approximately 30,000 clones, 85% to 95% being singletons. This entry belongs to a study of T cells in localized non-small cell lung cancer. Study results and caveats: A median approximately 57 of the top 100 tumor clones appeared in adjacent lung. Longer survival (overall) was linked to higher T cell density in blood. Clonality of T cells reached its maximum in uninvolved adjacent lung, surpassing tumor. Heterogeneity is still possible, as just one tumor region was sequenced.

The germline V gene has CDR1 LNHDA and CDR2 SQIVND (reference sequence). V was shortened by 3 bases and J by 2 bases, with 22 bases between the two germline ends. This CDR3 has 18 residues. V and J are TRBV19 and TRBJ1-2, with D tentatively TRBD1 (6 bases). This material consisted of peripheral blood, taken before any cancer treatment. The source is a female donor over 55 with stage I lung adenocarcinoma. The chain's CDR3 is CASSIILQGISTNYGYTF. Here the CDR3 DNA reads TGTGCCAGTAGTATTATCTTACAGGGAATATCTACAAACTATGGCTACACCTTC.